Sequencing of this T cell receptor (beta chain) was carried out in a study of control samples from healthy donors and cancer patients. The CDR3 consists of 13 residues. V shed 7 bases and J shed 6 bases, with 13 bases lying between them. Germline-derived CDR1 and CDR2 are WSHSY and SAAADI. Here immunoSEQ multiplex PCR was the method, and the copy in TCRdb shows in-frame clones only, minus some. The sample holds about 130,000 clones, around 93% seen once. This TCR came from a man in his late teens or twenties in good health. Material: blood. This chain links TRBV10-2 with TRBJ1-5; the D is unclear. CDR3 protein: CASTIGVGQPQHF. CDR3 DNA sequence: TGCGCCAGCACGATCGGGGTAGGTCAGCCCCAGCATTTT.